This T cell receptor beta chain was found in a study of CD8 T cells in Susac syndrome. Overall study context: Intravenous immunoglobulin alone or corticosteroids were being given to patients with Susac syndrome at blood draw, unless they were therapy-naive. Findings and caveats of the study: Susac CD8+ clonal expansion peaked in TEMRA cells and active patients.

Details on this clonotype: The antigen is not known.

RNA amounts of about 0.5 to 1 ug underwent reverse transcription with random hexamers. MiXCR, run by TCRdb on the immunoSEQ multiplex PCR reads, gives a single entry per CDR3 protein. Of under 200,000 distinct CDR3 sequences in the sample, 95% were seen once. The source material was CD8+ T cells from PBMCs. The sequence derives from a human donor with Susac syndrome.

This CDR3 is CARYSSVSSYNEQFF. The CDR3 DNA reads TGTGCAAGGTACTCTAGCGTCAGCTCCTACAATGAGCAGTTCTTC. J is TRBJ2-1 and V is TRBV6-4; D might be TRBD2 (6 bases). From germline, CDR1 is MRHNA and CDR2 SNTAGT. CDR3 length equals 15 residues.